Described below is a single TCR beta chain sequence and its context. This clonotype has at least ten counts. The specificity of this receptor is unknown. Base qualities are not recorded, but no much larger clone differs from it by a single base. The data belong to a study of CD8 T cells in ankylosing spondylitis (dated by TCRdb to about 2017). General notes on the study: To find TCR variants linked to disease, the study profiled T cell receptor beta repertoires in ankylosing spondylitis patients and healthy donors. In total, the full study cohort was made up of approximately 99 healthy donors and approximately 27 ankylosing spondylitis patients. Peripheral blood was sampled, and synovial fluid was also collected from ankylosing spondylitis patients.

V loses 0 bases at its end and J loses 4 bases; junction bases beyond the gene matches: 12. Counted from cysteine to phenylalanine, this CDR3 has 18 amino acids. Only the CDR3 DNA stays, 54 bases, in frame from base 1. The CDR1 and CDR2 encoded by the germline V gene are MGHRA and YSYEKL. TCRdb names Illumina HiSeq 2500 as the instrument used. Quantitative 5'-RACE with molecular barcodes was the method used to prepare the TCR beta libraries. The authors' pipeline ran thus. Disease-linked TCR variants were identified with a new computational method built on a probabilistic model of VDJ rearrangement. TCRdb reprocessing: public reads trimmed at Q25 with fastp, clones called with MiXCR, in-frame beta chains kept. When rows share a CDR3 protein, they turn into one entry using the most common DNA and genes. These V and J calls are TCRdb output, not the study's own analysis. Within this sample are some 140,000 distinct CDR3 sequences, with 5.5% to 7.5% of them counted one time only. Roughly 12% of the sample is held by the ten biggest clonotypes.

Study-wide conclusions, independent of this receptor: The disease-linked clones had a CD8+ phenotype and were found at relatively low frequencies in peripheral blood. Some motif variants were previously reported in synovial fluid and blood of reactive arthritis patients, suggesting common disease-initiation mechanisms. A TCR beta motif made up of several highly homologous amino acid variants appeared to be characteristic of blood from ankylosing spondylitis patients. The disease-linked clones were reported as significantly enriched in matched synovial fluid samples from ankylosing spondylitis patients.

The chain links TRBV4-1 with TRBJ2-5; the central 9 bases match TRBD1. The TCR was taken from a female donor with ankylosing spondylitis or in good health (not recorded which). Sequencing was performed on blood, either unsorted or a sorted T cell fraction (not recorded which). CDR3 region: CASSQDRMGQGRGETQYF. The DNA reads as follows: TGCGCCAGCAGCCAAGATAGAATGGGACAGGGTCGGGGAGAGACCCAGTACTTC.